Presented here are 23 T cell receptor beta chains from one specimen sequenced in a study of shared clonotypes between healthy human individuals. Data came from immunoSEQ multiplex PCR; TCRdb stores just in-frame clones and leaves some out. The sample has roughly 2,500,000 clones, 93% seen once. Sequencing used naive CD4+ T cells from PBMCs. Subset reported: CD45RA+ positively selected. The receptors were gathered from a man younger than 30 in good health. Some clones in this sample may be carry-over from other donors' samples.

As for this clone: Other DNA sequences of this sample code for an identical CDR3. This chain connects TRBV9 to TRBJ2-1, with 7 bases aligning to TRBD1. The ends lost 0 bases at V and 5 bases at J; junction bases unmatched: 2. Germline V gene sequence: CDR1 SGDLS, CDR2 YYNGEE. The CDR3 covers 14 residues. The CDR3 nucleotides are TGTGCCAGCAGCGTAGGCAGGGGGAACAATGAGCAGTTCTTC. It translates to CASSVGRGNNEQFF.

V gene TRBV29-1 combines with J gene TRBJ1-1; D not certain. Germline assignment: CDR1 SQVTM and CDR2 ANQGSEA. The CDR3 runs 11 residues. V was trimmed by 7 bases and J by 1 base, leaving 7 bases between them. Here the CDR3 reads CSAFKNTEAFF. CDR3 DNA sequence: TGCAGCGCCTTCAAGAACACTGAAGCTTTCTTT.

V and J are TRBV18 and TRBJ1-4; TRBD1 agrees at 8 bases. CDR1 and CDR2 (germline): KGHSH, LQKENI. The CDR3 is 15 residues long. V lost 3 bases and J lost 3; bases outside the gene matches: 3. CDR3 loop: CASSPGQEPNEKLFF. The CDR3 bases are TGTGCCAGCTCACCGGGACAGGAACCTAATGAAAAACTGTTTTTT. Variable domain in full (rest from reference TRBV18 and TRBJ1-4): NAGVMQNPRHLVRRRGQEARLRCSPMKGHSHVYWYRQLPEEGLKFMVYLQKENIIDESGMPKERFSAEFPKEGPSILRIQQVVRGDSAAYFCASSPGQEPNEKLFFGSGTQLSVL.

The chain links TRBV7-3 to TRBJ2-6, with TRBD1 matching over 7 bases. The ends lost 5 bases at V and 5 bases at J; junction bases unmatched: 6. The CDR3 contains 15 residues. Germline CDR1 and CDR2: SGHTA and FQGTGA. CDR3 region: CASSAGQARANVLTF. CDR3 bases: TGTGCCAGCAGCGCCGGACAGGCAAGGGCCAACGTCCTGACTTTC.

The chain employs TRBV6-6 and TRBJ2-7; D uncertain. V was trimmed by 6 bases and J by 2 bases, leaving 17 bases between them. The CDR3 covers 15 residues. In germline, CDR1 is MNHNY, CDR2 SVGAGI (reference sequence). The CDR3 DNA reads TGTGCCAGCAGACTTCACTCCGCCGCGGCCTACGAGCAGTACTTC. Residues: CASRLHSAAAYEQYF.

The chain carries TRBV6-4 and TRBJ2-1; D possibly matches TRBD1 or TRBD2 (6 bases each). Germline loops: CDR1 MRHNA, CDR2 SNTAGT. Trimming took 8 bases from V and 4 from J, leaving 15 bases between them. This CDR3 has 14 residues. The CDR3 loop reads CASGRGAGYNEQFF. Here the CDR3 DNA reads TGTGCCAGCGGAAGGGGGGCCGGTTACAATGAGCAGTTCTTC.

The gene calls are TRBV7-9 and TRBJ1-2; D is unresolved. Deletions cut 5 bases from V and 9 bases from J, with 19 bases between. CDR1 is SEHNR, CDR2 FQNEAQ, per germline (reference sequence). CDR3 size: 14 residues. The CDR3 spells CASSDMDGEISYTF. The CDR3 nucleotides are TGTGCCAGCAGCGATATGGACGGAGAAATCAGCTACACCTTC.

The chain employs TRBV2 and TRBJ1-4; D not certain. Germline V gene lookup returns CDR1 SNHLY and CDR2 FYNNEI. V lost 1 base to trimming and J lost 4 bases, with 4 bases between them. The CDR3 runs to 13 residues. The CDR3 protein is CASSEGNNEKLFF. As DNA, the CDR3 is TGTGCCAGCAGTGAAGGGAATAATGAAAAACTGTTTTTT. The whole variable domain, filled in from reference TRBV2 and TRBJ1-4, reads EPEVTQTPSHQVTQMGQEVILRCVPISNHLYFYWYRQILGQKVEFLVSFYNNEISEKSEIFDDQFSVERPDGSNFTLKIRSTKLEDSAMYFCASSEGNNEKLFFGSGTQLSVL.

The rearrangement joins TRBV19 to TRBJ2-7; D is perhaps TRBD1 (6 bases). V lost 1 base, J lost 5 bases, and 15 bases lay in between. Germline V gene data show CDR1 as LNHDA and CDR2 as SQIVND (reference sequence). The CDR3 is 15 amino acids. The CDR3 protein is CASSIVRGIFHEQYF. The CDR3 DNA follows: TGTGCCAGTAGTATAGTGAGGGGGATTTTCCACGAGCAGTACTTC.

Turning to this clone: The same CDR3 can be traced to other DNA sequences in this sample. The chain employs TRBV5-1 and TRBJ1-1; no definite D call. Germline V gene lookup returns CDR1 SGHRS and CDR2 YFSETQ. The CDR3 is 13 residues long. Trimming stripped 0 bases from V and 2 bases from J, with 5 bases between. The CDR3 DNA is TGCGCCAGCAGCTTGGGTATTAACACTGAAGCTTTCTTT. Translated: CASSLGINTEAFF.

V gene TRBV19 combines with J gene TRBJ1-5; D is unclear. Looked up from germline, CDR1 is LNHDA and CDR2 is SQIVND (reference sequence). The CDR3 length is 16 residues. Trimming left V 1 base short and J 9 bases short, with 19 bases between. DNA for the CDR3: TGTGCCAGTAGTATAGTTAGGTGGGAACAATCTCGGCCCCAGCATTTT. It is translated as CASSIVRWEQSRPQHF.

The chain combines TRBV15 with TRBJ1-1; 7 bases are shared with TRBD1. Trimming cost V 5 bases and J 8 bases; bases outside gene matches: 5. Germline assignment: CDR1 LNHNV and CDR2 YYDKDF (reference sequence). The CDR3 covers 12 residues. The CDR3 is CATSLDRDEAFF. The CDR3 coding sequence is TGTGCCACCAGCTTAGACAGGGACGAAGCTTTCTTT.

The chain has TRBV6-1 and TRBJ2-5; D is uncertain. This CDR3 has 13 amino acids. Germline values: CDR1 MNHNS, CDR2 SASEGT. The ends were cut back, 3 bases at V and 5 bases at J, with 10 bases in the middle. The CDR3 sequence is CASSESPLETQYF. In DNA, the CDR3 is TGTGCCAGCAGTGAGTCCCCTTTGGAGACCCAGTACTTC.

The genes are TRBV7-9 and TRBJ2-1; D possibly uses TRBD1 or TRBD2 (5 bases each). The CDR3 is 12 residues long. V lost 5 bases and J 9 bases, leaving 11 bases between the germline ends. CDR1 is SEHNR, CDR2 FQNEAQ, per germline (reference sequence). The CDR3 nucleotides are TGTGCCAGCAGCAGAGGGGCGCGTGAGCAGTTCTTC. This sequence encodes CASSRGAREQFF.

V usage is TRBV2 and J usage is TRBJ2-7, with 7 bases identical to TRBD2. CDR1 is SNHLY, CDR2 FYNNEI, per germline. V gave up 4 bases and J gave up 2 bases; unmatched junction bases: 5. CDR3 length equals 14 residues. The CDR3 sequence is CASSVAREPYEQYF. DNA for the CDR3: TGTGCCAGCAGTGTGGCGCGGGAGCCCTACGAGCAGTACTTC.

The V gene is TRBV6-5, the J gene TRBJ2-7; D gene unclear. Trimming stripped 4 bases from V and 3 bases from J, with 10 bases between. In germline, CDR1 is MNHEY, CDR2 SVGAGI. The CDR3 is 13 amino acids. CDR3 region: CASSLGQHYEQYF. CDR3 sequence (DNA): TGTGCCAGCAGTTTAGGGCAACACTACGAGCAGTACTTC.

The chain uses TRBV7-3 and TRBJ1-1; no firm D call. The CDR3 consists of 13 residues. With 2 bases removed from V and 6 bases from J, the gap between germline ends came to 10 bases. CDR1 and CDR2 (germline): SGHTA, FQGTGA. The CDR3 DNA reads TGTGCCAGCAGCTTAGAGAGGGCAGCTGAAGCTTTCTTT. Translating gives CASSLERAAEAFF.

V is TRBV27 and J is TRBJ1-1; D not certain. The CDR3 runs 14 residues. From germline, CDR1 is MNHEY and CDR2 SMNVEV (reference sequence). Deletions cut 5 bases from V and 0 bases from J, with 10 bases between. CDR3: CASSPRTVNTEAFF. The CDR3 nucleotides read TGTGCCAGCAGTCCCCGCACAGTGAACACTGAAGCTTTCTTT.

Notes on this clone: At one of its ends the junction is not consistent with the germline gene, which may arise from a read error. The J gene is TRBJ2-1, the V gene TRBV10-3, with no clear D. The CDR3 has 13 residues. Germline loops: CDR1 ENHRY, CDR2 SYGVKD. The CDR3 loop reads CAISESIGSPGIF. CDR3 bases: TGTGCCATCAGTGAGTCGATAGGGTCGCCCGGTATCTTC.

The CDR3 DNA reads as TGTGCCAGCAGTTTCCCGGGACTAGCGGGATCCGGGGAGCTGTTTTTT. It yields the protein CASSFPGLAGSGELFF. The chain couples TRBV28 to TRBJ2-2, with 13 bases matching TRBD2. Germline values: CDR1 MDHEN, CDR2 SYDVKM. Trimming cost V 3 bases and J 6 bases; bases outside gene matches: 4. The CDR3 is 16 residues long.

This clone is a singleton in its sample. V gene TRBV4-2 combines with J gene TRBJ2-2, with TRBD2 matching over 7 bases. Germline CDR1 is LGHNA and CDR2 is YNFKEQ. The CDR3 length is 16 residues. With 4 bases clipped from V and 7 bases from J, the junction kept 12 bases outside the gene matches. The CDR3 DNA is TGTGCCAGCAGCCCCCGACTAGCCGGAATTTTCGGGGAGCTGTTTTTT. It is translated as CASSPRLAGIFGELFF.

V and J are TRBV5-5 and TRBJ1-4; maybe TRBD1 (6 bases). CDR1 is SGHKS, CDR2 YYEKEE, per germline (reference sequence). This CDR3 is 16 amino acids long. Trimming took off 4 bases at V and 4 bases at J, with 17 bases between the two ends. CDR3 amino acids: CASSIPTGISNEKLFF. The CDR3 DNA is TGTGCCAGCAGCATCCCAACAGGGATAAGTAATGAAAAACTGTTTTTT.

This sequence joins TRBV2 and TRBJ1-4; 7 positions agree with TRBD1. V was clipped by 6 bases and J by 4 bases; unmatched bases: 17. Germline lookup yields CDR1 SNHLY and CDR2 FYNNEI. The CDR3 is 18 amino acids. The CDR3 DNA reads TGTGCCAGCAGGTACACCACGGGACAGTTAGGAGTTAATGAAAAACTGTTTTTT. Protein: CASRYTTGQLGVNEKLFF.